The clone carrying this T cell receptor (beta chain) was observed a handful of times. Antigen specificity is unknown. The record originates from a study of CD8 T cells in ankylosing spondylitis. General study findings and limits: Disease-linked clones were CD8+ and relatively rare in peripheral blood. Seven or eight highly homologous variants formed a TCR beta motif that appeared characteristic of ankylosing spondylitis blood.

The CDR3 is 14 residues long. V was pared by 7 bases and J by 4 bases, with 14 bases between. TCRdb analysed the 5' RACE reads with MiXCR anew, one entry per CDR3 protein. The data hold about 450,000 distinct CDR3 sequences, with about 25% observed a single time. The sample consisted of blood, either unsorted or a sorted T cell fraction (not recorded which). The clonotype was recovered from a male donor with ankylosing spondylitis. The V and J genes are TRBV12-3 or TRBV12-4 and TRBJ1-5; tentative D call: TRBD1 (6 bases). CDR3: CASNGAQGNQPQHF. In nucleotides, the CDR3 is TGTGCCAGCAATGGGGCACAGGGTAATCAGCCCCAGCATTTT.